This T cell receptor beta chain was documented in a study of identical twins. The sample holds many counts of this clonotype. The antigen is undetermined. TCRdb ran MiXCR on the 5' RACE reads and lists one entry per CDR3 protein. Counted here are approximately 590,000 distinct CDR3 sequences, 9% to 10% occurring once; the ten biggest clones make up under 3.5%. V was shortened by 5 bases and J by 8 bases, with 16 bases between the two germline ends. The CDR3 spans 14 residues. Study-level findings and limits: Researchers caution that invariant MAIT and iNKT cells could partly confound zero-insertion analyses. Interpretation of the results relied on cross-sectional statistical analysis and not on following the same donors.

This sample also belongs to another study, concerning yellow fever vaccine responses in identical twins. In that study: Twins showed a vaccine T cell response that reportedly seemed partly convergent, partly personalized.

The source of this sequence is a woman younger than 35 in good health. The gene calls are TRBV12-3 or TRBV12-4 and TRBJ2-1; a possible D gene is TRBD1 (6 bases). The source material was PBMCs. This chain's CDR3 is CASSARGSNHEQFF. As DNA, the CDR3 is TGTGCCAGCAGTGCAAGGGGGAGTAACCATGAGCAGTTCTTC.